This TCR beta chain was sequenced during a study of CDR3 diversity in severe acne. This clonotype appeared once. TCRdb re-called the PCR reads with MiXCR, one entry per CDR3 protein. There are approximately 97,000 distinct CDR3 sequences in the sample; 51% occur only once, and around an eighth lies in the top ten. J gave up 7 bases and V 4 bases, and 10 bases lay outside the gene matches. The germline V gene encodes CDR1 KGHDR and CDR2 SFDVKD. The CDR3 covers 15 residues. Sequenced: blood. The TCR sequence derives from a male donor with acne. The rearrangement links TRBV24-1 to TRBJ2-7, with 9 bases aligning to TRBD1. CDR3 in DNA: TGTGCCACCAGTGACAACCGGGACAGGGCTCGGGAGCAGTACTTC. This codes for CATSDNRDRAREQYF.